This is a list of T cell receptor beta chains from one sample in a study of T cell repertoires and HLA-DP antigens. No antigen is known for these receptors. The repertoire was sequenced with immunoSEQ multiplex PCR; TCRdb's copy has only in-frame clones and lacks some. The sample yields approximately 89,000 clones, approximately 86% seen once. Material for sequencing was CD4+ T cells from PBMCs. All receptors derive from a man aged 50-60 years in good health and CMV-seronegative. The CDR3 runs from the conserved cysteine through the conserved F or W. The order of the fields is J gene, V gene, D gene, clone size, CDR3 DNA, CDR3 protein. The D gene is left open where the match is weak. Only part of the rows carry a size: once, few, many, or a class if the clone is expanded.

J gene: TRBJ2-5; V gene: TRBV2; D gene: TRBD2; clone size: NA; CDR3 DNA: TGTGCCAGCAGTGAAGCTAGCGGGGGGCCCCAGTACTTC; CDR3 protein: CASSEASGGPQYF
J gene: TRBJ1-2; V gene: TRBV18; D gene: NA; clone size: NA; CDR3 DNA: TGTGCCAGCTCACCAAACGGACTGGATCCGAACTATGGCTACACCTTC; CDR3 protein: CASSPNGLDPNYGYTF
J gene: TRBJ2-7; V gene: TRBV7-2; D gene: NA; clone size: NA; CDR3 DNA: TGTGCCAGCAGCCCCAGGGACGGACCCTACGAGCAGTACTTC; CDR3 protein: CASSPRDGPYEQYF
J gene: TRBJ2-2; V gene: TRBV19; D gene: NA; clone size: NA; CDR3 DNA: TGTGCCAGTCAAACAGGGAGCATGGAATCCGGGGAGCTGTTTTTT; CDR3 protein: CASQTGSMESGELFF
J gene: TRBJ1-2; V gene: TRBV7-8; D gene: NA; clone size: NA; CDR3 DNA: TGTGCCAGCAGCCTAAGCCCGCTTGCCGCTGGCTACACCTTC; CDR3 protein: CASSLSPLAAGYTF
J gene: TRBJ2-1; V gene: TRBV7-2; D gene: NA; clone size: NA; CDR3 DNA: TGTGCCAGCAGCTTTGCGGGAACCAACTACAATGAGCAGTTCTTC; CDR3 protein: CASSFAGTNYNEQFF
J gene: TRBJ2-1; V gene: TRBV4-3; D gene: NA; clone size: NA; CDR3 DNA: TGCGCCAGCAGCCCCAGGAGGGGGGGAGACTACAATGAGCAGTTCTTC; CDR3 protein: CASSPRRGGDYNEQFF
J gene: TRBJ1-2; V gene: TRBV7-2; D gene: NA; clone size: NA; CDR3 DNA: TGTGCCAGCAGCCCATCAGGGAGTACTAACTATGGCTACACCTTC; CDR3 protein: CASSPSGSTNYGYTF
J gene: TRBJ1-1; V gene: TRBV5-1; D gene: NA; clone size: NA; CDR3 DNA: TGCGCCAGCAGCTTGGTGGGGGCCGAAGGCACTGAAGCTTTCTTT; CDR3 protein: CASSLVGAEGTEAFF
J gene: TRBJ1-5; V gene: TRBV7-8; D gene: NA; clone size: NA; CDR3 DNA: TGTGCCAGCAGCAAAGCGGACGGGAGCAATCAGCCCCAGCATTTT; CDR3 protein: CASSKADGSNQPQHF
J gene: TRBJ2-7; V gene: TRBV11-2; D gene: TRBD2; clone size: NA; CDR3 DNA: TGTGCCAGCAGCCCCATAAGTCGGACTAGCGGGAGCTACGAGCAGTACTTC; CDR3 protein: CASSPISRTSGSYEQYF
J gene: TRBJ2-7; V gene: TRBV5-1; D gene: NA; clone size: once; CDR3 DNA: TGCGCCAGCAGCCCGGAGGGCAGGGGAGATTACGAGCAGTACTTC; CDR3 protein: CASSPEGRGDYEQYF
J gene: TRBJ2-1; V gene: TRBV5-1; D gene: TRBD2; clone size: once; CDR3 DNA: TGCGCCAGCAGCCCCTGGACTAGCGGGAGGGCCAATTATGTCAATGAGCAGTTCTTC; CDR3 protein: CASSPWTSGRANYVNEQFF
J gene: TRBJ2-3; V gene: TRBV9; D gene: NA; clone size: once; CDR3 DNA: TGTGCCAGCAGCGTAGCAGGGGGGACCTTGACAGATACGCAGTATTTT; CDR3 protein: CASSVAGGTLTDTQYF
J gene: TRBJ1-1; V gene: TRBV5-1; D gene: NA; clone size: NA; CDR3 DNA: TGCGCCAGCAGCCGAGACGGTCCCTCCACTGAAGCTTTCTTT; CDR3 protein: CASSRDGPSTEAFF
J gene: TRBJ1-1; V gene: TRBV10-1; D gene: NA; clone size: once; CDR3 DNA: TGCGCCAGTGCAGGGCCTAACACTGAAGCTTTCTTT; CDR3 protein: CASAGPNTEAFF
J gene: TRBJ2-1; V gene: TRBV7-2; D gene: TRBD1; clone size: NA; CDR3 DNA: TGTGCCAGCAGCCGCCCCCTGAATGGACAGGGCAACTACAATGAGCAGTTCTTC; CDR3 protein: CASSRPLNGQGNYNEQFF
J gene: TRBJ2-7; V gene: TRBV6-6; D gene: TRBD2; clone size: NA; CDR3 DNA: TGTGCCAGCAGTCCGGGGGGGCCTAACGAGCAGTACTTC; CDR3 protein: CASSPGGPNEQYF
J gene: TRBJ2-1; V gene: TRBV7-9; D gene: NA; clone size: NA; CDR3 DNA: TGTGCCAGCAGACAAAAGACTGGGACGAGCTCCTACAATGAGCAGTTCTTC; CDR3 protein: CASRQKTGTSSYNEQFF
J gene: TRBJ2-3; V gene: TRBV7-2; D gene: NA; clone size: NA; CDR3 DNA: TGTGCCAGCACCCCTGGGCCAGATACGCAGTATTTT; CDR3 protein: CASTPGPDTQYF
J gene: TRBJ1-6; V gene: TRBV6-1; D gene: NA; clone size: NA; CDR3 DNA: TGTGCCAGCAGTGAAGTAGCAGTTAATTCACCCCTCCACTTT; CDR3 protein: CASSEVAVNSPLHF
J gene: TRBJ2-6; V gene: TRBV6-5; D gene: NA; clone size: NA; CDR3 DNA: TGCGCCAGCAGTTCTCCCCTTCACTCTGGGGCCAACGTCCTGACTTTC; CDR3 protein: CASSSPLHSGANVLTF
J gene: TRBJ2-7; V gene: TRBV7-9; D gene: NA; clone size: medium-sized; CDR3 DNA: TGTGCCAGCAGCCGCTTGGGCGACAGGAGCTACGAGCAGTACTTC; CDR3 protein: CASSRLGDRSYEQYF
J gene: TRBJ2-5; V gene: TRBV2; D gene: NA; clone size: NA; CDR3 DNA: TGTGCCAGCACAGAGGACCGACCTAGAGAGACCCAGTACTTC; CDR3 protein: CASTEDRPRETQYF
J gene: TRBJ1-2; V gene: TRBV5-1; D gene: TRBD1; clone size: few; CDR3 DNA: TGCGCCAGCAGCATTCGGACAGGGATGGTCGACTATGGCTACACCTTC; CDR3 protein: CASSIRTGMVDYGYTF
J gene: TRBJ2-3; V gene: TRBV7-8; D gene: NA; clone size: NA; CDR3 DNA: TGTGCCAGCAGCCCGGACCAAAACACAGATACGCAGTATTTT; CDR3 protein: CASSPDQNTDTQYF
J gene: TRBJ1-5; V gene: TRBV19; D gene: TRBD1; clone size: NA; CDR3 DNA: TGTGCCAGTAGCGGGGACAGGAGCTGGAGCAATCAGCCCCAGCATTTT; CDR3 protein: CASSGDRSWSNQPQHF
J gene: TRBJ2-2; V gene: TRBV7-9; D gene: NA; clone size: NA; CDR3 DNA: TGTGCCAGCAGCTCGCCAATACGGGACACCGGGGAGCTGTTTTTT; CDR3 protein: CASSSPIRDTGELFF
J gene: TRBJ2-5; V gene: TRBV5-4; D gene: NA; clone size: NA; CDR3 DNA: TGTGCCAGCAGCCTCCGGGCCCAAAAAGAGACCCAGTACTTC; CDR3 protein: CASSLRAQKETQYF
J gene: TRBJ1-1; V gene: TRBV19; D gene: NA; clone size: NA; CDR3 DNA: TGTGCCAGTAGTCCGGGACACTTGAACACTGAAGCTTTCTTT; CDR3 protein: CASSPGHLNTEAFF
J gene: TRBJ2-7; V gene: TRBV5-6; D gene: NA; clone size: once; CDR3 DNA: TGTGCCAGCAGCTTGGCCGGCGGCAGCTACGAGCAGTACTTC; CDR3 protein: CASSLAGGSYEQYF
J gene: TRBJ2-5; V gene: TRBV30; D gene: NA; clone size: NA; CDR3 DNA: TGTGCCTGGAGTGTAAATCGGAACAGCCAAGAGACCCAGTACTTC; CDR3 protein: CAWSVNRNSQETQYF
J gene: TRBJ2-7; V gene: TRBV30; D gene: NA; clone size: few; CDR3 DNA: TGTGCCTGTCTCCGCGCATCCGGCGAGCAGTACTTC; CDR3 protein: CACLRASGEQYF
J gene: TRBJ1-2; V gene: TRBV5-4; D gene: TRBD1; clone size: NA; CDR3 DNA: TGTGCCAGCAGGCGCCGGGACAGGGGCGACTATGGCTACACCTTC; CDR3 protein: CASRRRDRGDYGYTF
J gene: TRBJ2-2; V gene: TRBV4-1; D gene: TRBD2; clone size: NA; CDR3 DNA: TGCGCCAGCAGCCAAGAAGGTAGCGGGGTGGGCACCGGGGAGCTGTTTTTT; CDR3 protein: CASSQEGSGVGTGELFF
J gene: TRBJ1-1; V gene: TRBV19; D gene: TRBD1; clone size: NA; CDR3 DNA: TGTGCCAGTAGTATGACAGGGAGTTTTACTGAAGCTTTCTTT; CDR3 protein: CASSMTGSFTEAFF
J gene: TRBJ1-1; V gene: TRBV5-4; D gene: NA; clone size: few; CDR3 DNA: TGTGCCAGCAGCCCTCCCGGCAGGGGCACTGAAGCTTTCTTT; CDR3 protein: CASSPPGRGTEAFF
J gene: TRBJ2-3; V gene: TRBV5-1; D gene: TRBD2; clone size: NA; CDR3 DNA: TGCGCCAGCAGCTTGGGGTTGACTAGCGGACCCACAGATACGCAGTATTTT; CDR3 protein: CASSLGLTSGPTDTQYF
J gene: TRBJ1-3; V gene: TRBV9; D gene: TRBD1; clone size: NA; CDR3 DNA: TGTGCCAGCAGCTCGGGACAGGGGGGTGGAAACACCATATATTTT; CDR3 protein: CASSSGQGGGNTIYF
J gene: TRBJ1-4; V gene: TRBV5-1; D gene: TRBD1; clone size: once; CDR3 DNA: TGCGCCAGCAGCTTGGTTTCACCAGGGGGGAATGAAAAACTGTTTTTT; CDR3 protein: CASSLVSPGGNEKLFF
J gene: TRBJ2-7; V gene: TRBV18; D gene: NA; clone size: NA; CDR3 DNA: TGTGCCAGCTCCGTTGGGGCAGGGGGGATCGACGAGCAGTACTTC; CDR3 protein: CASSVGAGGIDEQYF
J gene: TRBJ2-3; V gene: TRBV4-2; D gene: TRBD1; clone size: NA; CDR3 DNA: TGTGCCAGCAGCCAAGGGGACAGAACTAGCACAGATACGCAGTATTTT; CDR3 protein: CASSQGDRTSTDTQYF
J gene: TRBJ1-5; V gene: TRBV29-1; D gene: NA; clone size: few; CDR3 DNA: TGCAGCGTCGTAATTAGCAATCAGCCCCAGCATTTT; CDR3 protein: CSVVISNQPQHF
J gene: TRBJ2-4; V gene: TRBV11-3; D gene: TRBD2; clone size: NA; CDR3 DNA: TGTGCCAGCAGTTCGCCGTCCGGGAGGGACATTCAGTACTTC; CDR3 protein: CASSSPSGRDIQYF
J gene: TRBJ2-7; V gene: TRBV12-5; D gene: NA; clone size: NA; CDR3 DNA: TGTGCTAGTGACCCGAGGTCCCGGGCCGGGCGGGACTCCTACGAGCAGTACTTC; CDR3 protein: CASDPRSRAGRDSYEQYF
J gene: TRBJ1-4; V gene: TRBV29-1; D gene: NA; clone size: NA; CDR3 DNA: TGCAGCGTTGGGATGGGGAGGGAAAAACTGTTTTTT; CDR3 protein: CSVGMGREKLFF
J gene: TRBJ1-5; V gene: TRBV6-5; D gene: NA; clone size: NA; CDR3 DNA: TGTGCCAGCACCCCCGACAGAAATCAGCCCCAGCATTTT; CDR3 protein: CASTPDRNQPQHF
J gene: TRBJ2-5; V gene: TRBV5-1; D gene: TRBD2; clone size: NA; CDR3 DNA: TGCGCCAGCAGCTTGGCCCCTCTAGCGGGACAAGAGACCCAGTACTTC; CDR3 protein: CASSLAPLAGQETQYF
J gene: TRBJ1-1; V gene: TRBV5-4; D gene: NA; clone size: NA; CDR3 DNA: TGTGCCAGCAGCTTGCGAGGGAACACTGAAGCTTTCTTT; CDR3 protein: CASSLRGNTEAFF
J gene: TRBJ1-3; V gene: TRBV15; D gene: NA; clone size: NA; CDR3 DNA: TGTGCCACCAGCAAACAGGGTTCTGGAAACACCATATATTTT; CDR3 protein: CATSKQGSGNTIYF
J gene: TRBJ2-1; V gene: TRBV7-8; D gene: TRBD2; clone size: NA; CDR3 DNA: TGTGCCAGCAGCTTACTAGCGGGAGTCGACAATGAGCAGTTCTTC; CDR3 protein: CASSLLAGVDNEQFF
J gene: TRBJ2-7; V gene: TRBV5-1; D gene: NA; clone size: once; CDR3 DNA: TGCGCCAGCAGCTTGGGACAGTCTTACGAGCAGTACTTC; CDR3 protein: CASSLGQSYEQYF
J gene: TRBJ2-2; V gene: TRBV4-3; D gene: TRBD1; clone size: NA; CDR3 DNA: TGCGCCAGCAGCCAAGATACAGGGGCAAACACCGGGGAGCTGTTTTTT; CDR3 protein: CASSQDTGANTGELFF
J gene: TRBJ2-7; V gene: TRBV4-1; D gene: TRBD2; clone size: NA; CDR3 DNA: TGCGCCAGCAGCCCGACTAGCGGGGGGACTACTCCCTACGAGCAGTACTTC; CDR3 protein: CASSPTSGGTTPYEQYF
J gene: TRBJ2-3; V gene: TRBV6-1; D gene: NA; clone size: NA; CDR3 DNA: TGTGCCAGCAGTGGACCGAAAGCGTCAAAAGGGACAGATACGCAGTATTTT; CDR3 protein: CASSGPKASKGTDTQYF
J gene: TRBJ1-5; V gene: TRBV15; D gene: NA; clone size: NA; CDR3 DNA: TGTGCCACCAGCAGCGACGGGAGTTTCCAGCCCCAGCATTTT; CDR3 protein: CATSSDGSFQPQHF
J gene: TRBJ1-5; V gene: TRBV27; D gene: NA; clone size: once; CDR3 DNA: TGTGCCAGCGGCTCGGGTGCAGTCCGTCAGCCCCAGCATTTT; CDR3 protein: CASGSGAVRQPQHF
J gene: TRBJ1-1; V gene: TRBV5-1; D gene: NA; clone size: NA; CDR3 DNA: TGCGCCAGCAGCTTGGACAGGGTGGAGCTTGGCACTGAAGCTTTCTTT; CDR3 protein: CASSLDRVELGTEAFF